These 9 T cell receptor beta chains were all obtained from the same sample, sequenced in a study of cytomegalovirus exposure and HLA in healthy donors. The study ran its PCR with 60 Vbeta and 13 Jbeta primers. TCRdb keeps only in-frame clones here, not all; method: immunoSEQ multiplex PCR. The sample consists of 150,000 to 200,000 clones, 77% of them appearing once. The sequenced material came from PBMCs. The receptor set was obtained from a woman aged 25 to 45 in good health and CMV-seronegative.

Written as DNA, the CDR3 is TGCGCCAGCAGCTTGGGGGGGGGTCTCTCCTACGAGCAGTACTTC. This gives the protein CASSLGGGLSYEQYF. The rearrangement uses TRBV5-1 and TRBJ2-7; TRBD2 matches 7 bases. With V trimmed by 0 bases and J by 0 bases, 3 bases remained unmatched. This CDR3 contains 15 residues. Germline-derived CDR1 and CDR2 are SGHRS and YFSETQ.

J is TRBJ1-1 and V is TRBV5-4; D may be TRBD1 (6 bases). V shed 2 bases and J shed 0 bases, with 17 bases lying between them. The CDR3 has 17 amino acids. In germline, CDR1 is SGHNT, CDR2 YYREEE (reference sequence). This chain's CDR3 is CASSFGQQLFMNTEAFF. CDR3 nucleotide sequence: TGTGCCAGCAGCTTCGGACAGCAACTTTTCATGAACACTGAAGCTTTCTTT.

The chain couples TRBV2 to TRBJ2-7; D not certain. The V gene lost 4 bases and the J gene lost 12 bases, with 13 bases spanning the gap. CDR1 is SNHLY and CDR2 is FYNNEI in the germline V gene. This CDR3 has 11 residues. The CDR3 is CASSALGLRYF. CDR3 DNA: TGTGCCAGCAGTGCCCTCGGGTTGAGGTACTTC.

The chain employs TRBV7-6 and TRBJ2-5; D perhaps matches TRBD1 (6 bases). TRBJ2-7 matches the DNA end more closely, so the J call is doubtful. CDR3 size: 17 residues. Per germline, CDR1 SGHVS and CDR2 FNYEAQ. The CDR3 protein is CASSLKGNPGASYEQYF. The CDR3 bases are TGTGCCAGCAGCTTAAAAGGGAACCCAGGGGCCTCCTACGAGCAGTACTTC.

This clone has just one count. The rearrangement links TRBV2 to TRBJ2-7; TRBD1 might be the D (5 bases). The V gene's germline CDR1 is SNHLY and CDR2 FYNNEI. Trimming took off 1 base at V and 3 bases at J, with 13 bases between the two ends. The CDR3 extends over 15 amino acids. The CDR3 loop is CASSEGTDSYYEQYF. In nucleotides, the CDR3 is TGTGCCAGCAGTGAAGGGACCGACAGCTACTACGAGCAGTACTTC.

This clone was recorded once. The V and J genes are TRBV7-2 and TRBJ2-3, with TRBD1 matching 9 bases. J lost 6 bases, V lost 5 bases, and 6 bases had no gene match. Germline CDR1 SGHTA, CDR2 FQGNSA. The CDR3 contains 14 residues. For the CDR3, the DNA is TGTGCCAGCAGCCTGGACAGGGGAAGGGATACGCAGTATTTT. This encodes CASSLDRGRDTQYF.

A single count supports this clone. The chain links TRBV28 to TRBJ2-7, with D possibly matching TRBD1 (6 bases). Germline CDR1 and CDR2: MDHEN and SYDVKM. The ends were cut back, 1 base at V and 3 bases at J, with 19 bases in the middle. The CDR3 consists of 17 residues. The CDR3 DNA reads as TGTGCCAGCAGTTTATTCAGTGCAGGGGTCCTCATCTACGAGCAGTACTTC. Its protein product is CASSLFSAGVLIYEQYF. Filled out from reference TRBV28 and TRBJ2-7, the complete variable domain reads DVKVTQSSRYLVKRTGEKVFLECVQDMDHENMFWYRQDPGLGLRLIYFSYDVKMKEKGDIPEGYSVSREKKERFSLILESASTNQTSMYLCASSLFSAGVLIYEQYFGPGTRLTVT.

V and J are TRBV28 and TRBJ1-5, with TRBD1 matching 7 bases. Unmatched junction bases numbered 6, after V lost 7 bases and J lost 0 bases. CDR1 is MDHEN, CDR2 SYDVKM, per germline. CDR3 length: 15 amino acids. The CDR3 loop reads CASTSGQISNQPQHF. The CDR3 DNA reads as TGTGCCAGCACCTCGGGACAGATTAGCAATCAGCCCCAGCATTTT.

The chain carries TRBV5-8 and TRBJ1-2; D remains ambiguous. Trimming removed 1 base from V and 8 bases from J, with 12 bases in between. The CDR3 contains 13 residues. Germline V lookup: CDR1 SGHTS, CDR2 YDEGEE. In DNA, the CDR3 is TGTGCCAGCAGCTTGAGACCAGCGGGGGGCTACACCTTC. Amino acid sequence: CASSLRPAGGYTF.